Following are 14 T cell receptor beta chains from one sample sequenced in a study of cytomegalovirus exposure and HLA in healthy donors. The PCR ran on 60 Vbeta and 13 Jbeta primers. The data were produced by immunoSEQ multiplex PCR, yet TCRdb's version contains in-frame clones alone and is incomplete. The sample lists approximately 220,000 clones; 75% to 85% were seen once. The sample comprised PBMCs. These TCRs come from a girl aged 5-17 years in good health and CMV-seronegative.

The chain uses TRBV28 and TRBJ2-1; D is possibly TRBD2 (6 bases). V was clipped by 5 bases and J by 5 bases, with 13 bases between them. Per germline, CDR1 MDHEN and CDR2 SYDVKM. CDR3 size: 14 residues. The CDR3 coding sequence is TGTGCCAGCAGTCTCGCTCTAGCGAACAATGAGCAGTTCTTC. Translated: CASSLALANNEQFF.

The chain employs TRBV11-2 and TRBJ1-1; D perhaps matches TRBD1 (5 bases). The CDR3 has 15 residues. The V gene lost 7 bases and the J gene lost 5 bases, with 20 bases spanning the gap. From germline, CDR1 is SGHAT and CDR2 FQNNGV. The CDR3 DNA sequence: TGTGCCAGCATCACGGGGGATAGGGCGAGTACTGAAGCTTTCTTT. It codes for CASITGDRASTEAFF. The full variable domain, its missing parts supplied by reference TRBV11-2 and TRBJ1-1, is EAGVAQSPRYKIIEKRQSVAFWCNPISGHATLYWYQQILGQGPKLLIQFQNNGVVDDSQLPKDRFSAERLKGVDSTLKIQPAKLEDSAVYLCASITGDRASTEAFFGQGTRLTVV.

This chain uses TRBV4-1 with TRBJ1-2; TRBD1 matches at 9 bases. The CDR3 extends over 14 amino acids. Germline V lookup: CDR1 MGHRA, CDR2 YSYEKL. The junction had 5 bases not matched to a gene; V was cut back by 4 bases and J by 5 bases. The CDR3, as DNA: TGCGCCAGCAGCCGGGAGGGACAGGGATATGGCTACACCTTC. This codes for CASSREGQGYGYTF.

This chain links TRBV5-1 with TRBJ1-2; 8 bases fit TRBD1. J gave up 6 bases and V 1 base, and 2 bases lay outside the gene matches. The CDR3 loop spans 13 amino acids. CDR1 and CDR2 from the germline V gene are SGHRS and YFSETQ. CDR3 protein: CASSLRRGHGYTF. CDR3 coding DNA: TGCGCCAGCAGCTTGCGCAGGGGGCATGGCTACACCTTC. The complete variable domain, with remaining parts taken from reference TRBV5-1 and TRBJ1-2, reads KAGVTQTPRYLIKTRGQQVTLSCSPISGHRSVSWYQQTPGQGLQFLFEYFSETQRNKGNFPGRFSGRQFSNSRSEMNVSTLELGDSALYLCASSLRRGHGYTFGSGTRLTVV.

This chain links TRBV4-1 with TRBJ1-2; D unresolved. This CDR3 is 18 amino acids long. CDR1 and CDR2 from the germline V gene are MGHRA and YSYEKL. Trimming removed 4 bases at V and 5 bases at J, with 26 bases between. The DNA of the CDR3 is TGCGCCAGCAGCCTATACCACGGACTGAGTATGAGAGATTATGGCTACACCTTC. Translated, it gives CASSLYHGLSMRDYGYTF.

This clone has just a few counts. The J gene is TRBJ2-5, the V gene TRBV5-1; no reliable D call. Trimming stripped 2 bases from V and 2 bases from J, with 10 bases between. Per germline, CDR1 SGHRS and CDR2 YFSETQ. The CDR3 is 14 residues long. This CDR3 reads CASSFRPPQETQYF. For the CDR3, the DNA is TGCGCCAGCAGCTTCCGTCCTCCTCAAGAGACCCAGTACTTC. The variable domain in full, completed from reference TRBV5-1 and TRBJ2-5, reads KAGVTQTPRYLIKTRGQQVTLSCSPISGHRSVSWYQQTPGQGLQFLFEYFSETQRNKGNFPGRFSGRQFSNSRSEMNVSTLELGDSALYLCASSFRPPQETQYFGPGTRLLVL.

This clone was detected once. V is TRBV5-4 and J is TRBJ1-2, with 7 bases aligning to TRBD1. The CDR3 spans 14 residues. The germline gives CDR1 SGHNT, CDR2 YYREEE (reference sequence). Unmatched junction bases numbered 3, after V lost 0 bases and J lost 4 bases. Here the CDR3 DNA reads TGTGCCAGCAGCTTGGAGGCAGGGGGCTATGGCTACACCTTC. Residues: CASSLEAGGYGYTF.

J is TRBJ1-5 and V is TRBV7-2, with TRBD1 matching 7 bases. This CDR3 comprises 14 residues. Unmatched junction bases numbered 6, after V lost 1 base and J lost 9 bases. Germline V gene data show CDR1 as SGHTA and CDR2 as FQGNSA. The CDR3 nucleotides read TGTGCCAGCAGCTTAGACAGGGGAGCACGGCCCCAGCATTTT. Translated, it gives CASSLDRGARPQHF.

This clone was picked up a small number of times. The chain has TRBV30 and TRBJ1-6; 8 nucleotides align to TRBD1. The germline V gene encodes CDR1 GTSNPN and CDR2 SVGIG (reference sequence). Losses at the gene ends were 4 bases for V and 6 bases for J; bases not matched to a gene: 2. The CDR3 length is 13 residues. The CDR3 nucleotides are TGTGCCTGGAAAGACAGGGGTAATTCACCCCTCCACTTT. Its translation is CAWKDRGNSPLHF.

The genes are TRBV2 and TRBJ2-2; 8 bases line up with TRBD1. Per germline, CDR1 SNHLY and CDR2 FYNNEI. This CDR3 comprises 15 residues. The junction had 8 bases not matched to a gene; V was cut back by 6 bases and J by 5 bases. CDR3 DNA sequence: TGTGCCAGCAGGGCCCAGGGGGCCGTAACCGGGGAGCTGTTTTTT. It is translated as CASRAQGAVTGELFF.

V and J are TRBV7-9 and TRBJ1-5; D remains unclear. The CDR3 has 14 residues. Deletions cut 5 bases from V and 4 bases from J, with 12 bases between. Looked up from germline, CDR1 is SEHNR and CDR2 is FQNEAQ (reference sequence). The CDR3 coding sequence is TGTGCCAGCAGCCCACACTACAAGAATCAGCCCCAGCATTTT. Translating gives CASSPHYKNQPQHF.

The chain combines TRBV19 with TRBJ1-1; D unclear. CDR1 and CDR2 (germline): LNHDA, SQIVND (reference sequence). Trimming took off 10 bases at V and 4 bases at J, with 16 bases between the two ends. The CDR3 runs to 13 residues. This CDR3 reads CATISDAGTEAFF. CDR3 DNA: TGTGCCACTATATCCGACGCGGGCACTGAAGCTTTCTTT.

This clone was recorded only once. J is TRBJ2-2 and V is TRBV9, with D tentatively TRBD2 (6 bases). V lost 2 bases and J lost 6, with 11 bases in between. CDR1 and CDR2 from the germline V gene are SGDLS and YYNGEE. CDR3 length: 14 residues. Written as DNA, the CDR3 is TGTGCCAGCAGCGTGGGGGGTTTAGCCGGGGAGCTGTTTTTT. Its translation: CASSVGGLAGELFF.

The CDR3 protein is CSVEPLDRGTMENGYTF. CDR3 DNA: TGCAGCGTTGAACCCCTGGACAGGGGAACGATGGAGAATGGCTACACCTTC. The chain carries TRBV29-1 and TRBJ1-2; 9 bases line up with TRBD1. Looked up from germline, CDR1 is SQVTM and CDR2 is ANQGSEA. The CDR3 runs to 17 residues. Trimming removed 2 bases from V and 6 bases from J; junction bases left unmatched: 16.